This record looks at one T cell receptor (beta chain) sequence and its context. Its target is not known. The record originates from a study of T cell responses to AZD1222 COVID-19 vaccine. The CDR3 covers 20 residues. Germline CDR1 SGHVS, CDR2 FQNEAQ. With V trimmed by 1 base and J by 0 bases, 13 bases remained unmatched. Study conclusions and caveats: Spike was spanned by vaccine-associated CD4 TCRs, which were dominant at 160-218 and 743-854. The study identified only five to seven AZD1222 recipients as seropositive at baseline.

Using immunoSEQ multiplex PCR, the repertoire was profiled, and TCRdb retains in-frame clones only, with some absent. The sample carries about 150,000 clones, more than 85% recorded once. The source of this sequence is an adult who received the AZD1222 COVID-19 vaccine. The sequenced sample was peripheral blood, obtained 28 days after the second AZD1222 dose. The chain employs TRBV7-8 and TRBJ2-4, with 9 positions matching TRBD1. The DNA for the CDR3 is TGTGCCAGCAGCTTAGGGCAGGGACAGGGTCGTCGGGAAGCCAAAAACATTCAGTACTTC. This gives the protein CASSLGQGQGRREAKNIQYF.